This T cell receptor (beta chain) appears in the sequencing data of a study of cytomegalovirus exposure and HLA in healthy donors. In regard to this clone: Its antigen is undetermined.

The germline V gene encodes CDR1 SGHRS and CDR2 YFSETQ. The CDR3 runs 15 residues. Trimming removed 2 bases from V and 5 bases from J; junction bases left unmatched: 4. Study observations and caveats: There were around 160 TCR beta chains listed as cytomegalovirus-associated.

The primer mix had 60 Vbeta and 13 Jbeta primers. Here immunoSEQ multiplex PCR was the method, and the copy in TCRdb shows in-frame clones only, minus some. The data show 100,000 to 150,000 clones, with 70% to 90% seen just once and approximately 20% held by the top ten. The rearrangement links TRBV5-1 to TRBJ2-1, with TRBD2 matching over 10 bases. This receptor was identified in a man younger than 30 in good health and CMV-seropositive. Specimen: PBMCs. The CDR3 sequence is CASSLGSGGDNEQFF. The CDR3 DNA follows: TGCGCCAGCAGCTTAGGGAGCGGGGGGGACAATGAGCAGTTCTTC.